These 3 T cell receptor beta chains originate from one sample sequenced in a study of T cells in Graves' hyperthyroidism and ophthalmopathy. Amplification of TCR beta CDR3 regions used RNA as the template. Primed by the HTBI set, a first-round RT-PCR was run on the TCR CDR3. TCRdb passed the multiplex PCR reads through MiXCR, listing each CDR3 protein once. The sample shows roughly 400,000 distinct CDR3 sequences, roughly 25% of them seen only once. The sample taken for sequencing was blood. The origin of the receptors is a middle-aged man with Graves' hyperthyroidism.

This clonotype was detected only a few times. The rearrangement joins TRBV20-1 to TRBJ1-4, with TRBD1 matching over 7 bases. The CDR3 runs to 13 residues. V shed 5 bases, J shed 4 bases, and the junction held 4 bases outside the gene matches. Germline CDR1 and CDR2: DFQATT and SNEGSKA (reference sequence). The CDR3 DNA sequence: TGCAGTGCTTGGGGACAGCATAATGAAAAACTGTTTTTT. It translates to CSAWGQHNEKLFF.

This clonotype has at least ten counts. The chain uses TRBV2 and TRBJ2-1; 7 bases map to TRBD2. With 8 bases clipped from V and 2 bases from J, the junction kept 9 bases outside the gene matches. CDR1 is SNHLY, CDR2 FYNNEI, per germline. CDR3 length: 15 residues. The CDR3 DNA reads TGTGCCAGCTCGGAAGGACTAGGGGCCTACAATGAGCAGTTCTTC. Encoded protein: CASSEGLGAYNEQFF.

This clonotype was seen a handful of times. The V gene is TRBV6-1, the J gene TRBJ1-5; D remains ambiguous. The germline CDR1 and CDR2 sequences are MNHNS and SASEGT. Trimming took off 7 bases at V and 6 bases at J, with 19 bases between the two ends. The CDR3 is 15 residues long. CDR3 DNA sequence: TGTGCCAGCATTATCGGCAGCGAATATATTCAGCCCCAGCATTTT. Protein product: CASIIGSEYIQPQHF.